One T cell receptor beta chain is described in this entry. The CDR3 length is 16 residues. The V and J ends lost 4 bases and 1 base, in that order; junction bases with no gene match: 4. Germline V gene lookup returns CDR1 SGHTA and CDR2 FQGNSA. The data derive from a study of lymphopenia after photon versus proton radiotherapy. Some clones are missing from TCRdb's copy, which holds only in-frame ones; the method was immunoSEQ multiplex PCR. The sample has about 45,000 clones; approximately 83% are singletons. The starting material was peripheral blood, obtained from a patient treated with photon-based radiotherapy. The rearrangement links TRBV7-2 to TRBJ2-1, with 10 bases aligning to TRBD2. The clonotype comes from a man aged 35-49 years with gastric cancer. CDR3 coding DNA: TGTGCCAGCAGCTCTCGGACTAGCGGTTCCTACAATGAGCAGTTCTTC. Residues: CASSSRTSGSYNEQFF.